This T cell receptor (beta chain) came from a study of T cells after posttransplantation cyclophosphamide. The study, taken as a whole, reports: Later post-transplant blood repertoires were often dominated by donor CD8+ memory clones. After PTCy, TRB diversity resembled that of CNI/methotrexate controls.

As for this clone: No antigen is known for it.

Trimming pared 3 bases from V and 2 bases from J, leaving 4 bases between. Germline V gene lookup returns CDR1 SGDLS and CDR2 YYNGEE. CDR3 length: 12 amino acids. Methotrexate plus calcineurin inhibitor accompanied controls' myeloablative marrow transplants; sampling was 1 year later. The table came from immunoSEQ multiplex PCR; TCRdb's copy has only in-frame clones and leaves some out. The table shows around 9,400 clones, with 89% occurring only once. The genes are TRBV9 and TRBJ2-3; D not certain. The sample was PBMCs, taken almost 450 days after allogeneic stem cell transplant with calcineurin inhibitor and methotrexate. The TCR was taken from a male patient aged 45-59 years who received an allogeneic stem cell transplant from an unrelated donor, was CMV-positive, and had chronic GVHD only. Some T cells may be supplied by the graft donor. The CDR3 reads CASSASTDTQYF. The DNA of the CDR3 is TGTGCCAGCAGCGCCTCCACAGATACGCAGTATTTT. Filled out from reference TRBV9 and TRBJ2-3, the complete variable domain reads DSGVTQTPKHLITATGQRVTLRCSPRSGDLSVYWYQQSLDQGLQFLIQYYNGEERAKGNILERFSAQQFPDLHSELNLSSLELGDSALYFCASSASTDTQYFGPGTRLTVL.